One and the same sample provided the 23 T cell receptor beta chains below, sequenced in a study of OX40 agonist ivuxolimab in advanced cancers. Clones were read by immunoSEQ multiplex PCR, and TCRdb kept only the in-frame ones, dropping some. The sample holds roughly 75,000 clones, 85% to 90% seen once. The specimen comprised CD4+ or CD8+ T cells sorted from blood, sampled in a trial of the OX40 agonist ivuxolimab. Receptors were obtained from an adult with an advanced solid tumor such as melanoma, head and neck, liver or kidney cancer.

The rearrangement links TRBV6-1 to TRBJ1-5, with D possibly being TRBD1 (6 bases). Germline assignment: CDR1 MNHNS and CDR2 SASEGT. With 3 bases removed from V and 9 bases from J, the gap between germline ends came to 12 bases. The CDR3 is made up of 13 amino acids. Here the CDR3 DNA reads TGTGCCAGCAGTGACAGGGGACTCCTGCCCCAGCATTTT. This gives the protein CASSDRGLLPQHF.

The chain links TRBV5-6 to TRBJ1-5, with 7 bases lining up with TRBD1. Germline assignment: CDR1 SGHDT and CDR2 YYEEEE. The V and J ends lost 3 bases and 5 bases, in that order; junction bases with no gene match: 11. CDR3 size: 16 residues. The CDR3 DNA reads TGTGCCAGCAGCTCATACGACAGGGTCCTCGATCAGCCCCAGCATTTT. It yields the protein CASSSYDRVLDQPQHF.

This chain joins TRBV11-2 and TRBJ2-4; TRBD1 matches 7 bases. The trim removed 6 bases at V and 7 bases at J, leaving 3 bases unmatched. Germline V CDR1 and CDR2: SGHAT, FQNNGV. The CDR3 has 12 amino acids. The CDR3 protein is CASRLQGNIQYF. The CDR3 nucleotides read TGTGCCAGCAGGTTACAGGGGAACATTCAGTACTTC.

J is TRBJ2-3 and V is TRBV9; possible D gene TRBD1, 5 bases. The germline CDR1 and CDR2 sequences are SGDLS and YYNGEE. This CDR3 comprises 14 residues. Trimming left V 0 bases short and J 2 bases short, with 7 bases between. The CDR3 reads CASSVGQLTDTQYF. CDR3 bases: TGTGCCAGCAGCGTAGGACAGCTCACAGATACGCAGTATTTT.

The chain carries TRBV19 and TRBJ2-7, with TRBD2 matching over 10 bases. There are 18 residues in the CDR3. Per the germline V gene, CDR1 is LNHDA and CDR2 is SQIVND (reference sequence). Trimming cost V 3 bases and J 2 bases; bases outside gene matches: 13. The CDR3 DNA reads TGTGCCAGTAGTATTAGCCTAGCAGGGCTAGCGGGAGCCTACGAGCAGTACTTC. The encoded protein is CASSISLAGLAGAYEQYF.

The sample holds one count of this clone. V is TRBV19 and J is TRBJ2-7; TRBD2 matches 7 bases. V lost 5 bases and J lost 3; bases outside the gene matches: 7. This CDR3 region has 14 residues. Germline assignment: CDR1 LNHDA and CDR2 SQIVND (reference sequence). This CDR3 reads CASSWGGTGYEQYF. The CDR3 nucleotides are TGTGCCAGTAGTTGGGGGGGGACTGGCTACGAGCAGTACTTC. Complete variable domain (other parts from reference TRBV19 and TRBJ2-7): DGGITQSPKYLFRKEGQNVTLSCEQNLNHDAMYWYRQDPGQGLRLIYYSQIVNDFQKGDIAEGYSVSREKKESFPLTVTSAQKNPTAFYLCASSWGGTGYEQYFGPGTRLTVT.

The gene calls are TRBV11-3 and TRBJ2-3, with 8 bases aligning to TRBD2. The junction had 5 bases not matched to a gene; V was cut back by 3 bases and J by 0 bases. The CDR3 is 16 residues long. Germline V gene sequence: CDR1 SGHNT, CDR2 YENEEA. CDR3: CASSFLSSGSTDTQYF. The CDR3 nucleotides are TGTGCCAGCAGCTTCTTGTCTAGCGGGAGCACAGATACGCAGTATTTT.

The CDR3 DNA reads TGTGCCAGCAGACTCCTAGCGGGAGGGAACAATGAGCAGTTCTTC. Residues: CASRLLAGGNNEQFF. This chain uses TRBV28 with TRBJ2-1; 12 positions agree with TRBD2. V shed 6 bases, J shed 5 bases, and the junction held 5 bases outside the gene matches. The CDR3 loop spans 15 amino acids. The germline CDR1 and CDR2 sequences are MDHEN and SYDVKM.

The chain uses TRBV4-3 and TRBJ2-7; 9 bases are shared with TRBD1. CDR1 is LGHNA and CDR2 is YSLEER in the germline V gene. Germline trimming cut 5 bases from V and 6 bases from J; bases unmatched to any gene: 5. The CDR3 covers 13 residues. CDR3 residues: CASSTATGGEQYF. The CDR3 DNA is TGCGCCAGCAGCACGGCGACAGGGGGCGAGCAGTACTTC.

The V gene is TRBV5-5, the J gene TRBJ1-4, with D perhaps TRBD1 (6 bases). Germline V gene data show CDR1 as SGHKS and CDR2 as YYEKEE (reference sequence). Trimming removed 0 bases from V and 7 bases from J, with 13 bases in between. There are 15 residues in the CDR3. CDR3 sequence: CASSLGWAGAEKLFF. Written as DNA, the CDR3 is TGTGCCAGCAGCTTGGGTTGGGCAGGGGCTGAAAAACTGTTTTTT.

The chain recombines TRBV5-6 with TRBJ2-3; 7 nucleotides match TRBD1. The CDR3 contains 15 residues. Per germline, CDR1 SGHDT and CDR2 YYEEEE. V lost 3 bases, J lost 1 base, and 5 bases stayed unmatched. The CDR3 coding sequence is TGTGCCAGCAGCTATGACAGGGAAGGCACAGATACGCAGTATTTT. It is translated as CASSYDREGTDTQYF.

The chain uses TRBV19 and TRBJ2-3; possible D gene TRBD1, 5 bases. The CDR3 is made up of 14 amino acids. Germline values: CDR1 LNHDA, CDR2 SQIVND (reference sequence). Trimming left V 5 bases short and J 4 bases short, with 13 bases between. In DNA, the CDR3 is TGTGCCAGTAGTGGAGTTAAGGGGCCAGATACGCAGTATTTT. As protein: CASSGVKGPDTQYF.

The chain combines TRBV9 with TRBJ2-1; D not certain. Per germline, CDR1 SGDLS and CDR2 YYNGEE. With 0 bases removed from V and 9 bases from J, the gap between germline ends came to 16 bases. The CDR3 length is 15 residues. The CDR3 is CASSVGVGWRTEQFF. The CDR3 nucleotides are TGTGCCAGCAGCGTAGGGGTCGGGTGGCGGACTGAGCAGTTCTTC. Combining the CDR3 with reference TRBV9 and TRBJ2-1 gives the whole variable domain DSGVTQTPKHLITATGQRVTLRCSPRSGDLSVYWYQQSLDQGLQFLIQYYNGEERAKGNILERFSAQQFPDLHSELNLSSLELGDSALYFCASSVGVGWRTEQFFGPGTRLTVL.

CDR3 nucleotide sequence: TGTGCCAGCAGTTTAAAGTGGGGTCCCACAGATACGCAGTATTTT. This sequence encodes CASSLKWGPTDTQYF. V gene TRBV6-5 combines with J gene TRBJ2-3; D ambiguous. The V and J ends lost 4 bases and 2 bases respectively, with 13 bases between them. Germline-derived CDR1 and CDR2 are MNHEY and SVGAGI. This CDR3 comprises 15 residues.

The table lists this clone with a few counts. The chain employs TRBV13 and TRBJ2-1, with D unclear. There are 12 residues in the CDR3. The V end lost 4 bases, the J end lost 7 bases, and 8 bases lay between the germline ends. In germline, CDR1 is PRHDT, CDR2 FYEKMQ (reference sequence). DNA for the CDR3: TGTGCCAGCAGCTCAGGCGCAAATGAGCAGTTCTTC. This sequence encodes CASSSGANEQFF. Full variable domain (remainder filled in from reference TRBV13 and TRBJ2-1): AAGVIQSPRHLIKEKRETATLKCYPIPRHDTVYWYQQGPGQDPQFLISFYEKMQSDKGSIPDRFSAQQFSDYHSELNMSSLELGDSALYFCASSSGANEQFFGPGTRLTVL.

The table lists this clone with a count of one. The genes are TRBV7-9 and TRBJ2-7, with TRBD1 identical over 9 bases. The CDR3 is made up of 15 amino acids. CDR1 and CDR2 (germline): SEHNR, FQNEAQ (reference sequence). V gave up 3 bases and J gave up 3 bases; unmatched junction bases: 6. The CDR3 reads CASSFQQGALYEQYF. The CDR3 DNA is TGTGCCAGCAGCTTCCAACAGGGGGCTCTCTACGAGCAGTACTTC.

V gene TRBV19 combines with J gene TRBJ1-1; 12 nucleotides match TRBD1. This CDR3 has 13 residues. Germline CDR1 reads LNHDA; CDR2 reads SQIVND (reference sequence). The junction had 6 bases not matched to a gene; V was cut back by 5 bases and J by 11 bases. CDR3 sequence reads: CASSPGTGGDAFF. The CDR3 DNA reads TGTGCCAGTAGTCCAGGGACAGGGGGCGACGCTTTCTTT. Combining the CDR3 with reference TRBV19 and TRBJ1-1 gives the whole variable domain DGGITQSPKYLFRKEGQNVTLSCEQNLNHDAMYWYRQDPGQGLRLIYYSQIVNDFQKGDIAEGYSVSREKKESFPLTVTSAQKNPTAFYLCASSPGTGGDAFFGQGTRLTVV.

V and J are TRBV27 and TRBJ2-7; D gene unclear. From germline, CDR1 is MNHEY and CDR2 SMNVEV (reference sequence). The CDR3 loop spans 11 amino acids. V was shortened by 8 bases and J by 5 bases, with 10 bases between the two germline ends. CDR3 amino acids: CASPRWDEQYF. CDR3 nucleotide sequence: TGTGCCAGCCCCCGGTGGGACGAGCAGTACTTC.

The V call is TRBV19, the J call TRBJ2-5; D gene unclear. This CDR3 has 12 residues. Trimming stripped 5 bases from V and 5 bases from J, with 9 bases between. Germline values: CDR1 LNHDA, CDR2 SQIVND (reference sequence). Here the CDR3 DNA reads TGTGCCAGTAGTCACAGCCGGGAGACCCAGTACTTC. Translating it yields CASSHSRETQYF.

Only a few counts were recorded for this clone. V is TRBV7-9 and J is TRBJ1-4, with TRBD1 matching 9 bases. This CDR3 has 17 residues. From germline, CDR1 is SEHNR and CDR2 FQNEAQ (reference sequence). V lost 5 bases to trimming and J lost 7 bases; unmatched junction nucleotides: 14. CDR3 in DNA: TGTGCCAGCAGCCCGCAATCGGACAGGGGCATTGGTGAAAAACTGTTTTTT. Translated: CASSPQSDRGIGEKLFF.

The chain links TRBV7-9 to TRBJ1-5; unclear D gene. CDR1 is SEHNR, CDR2 FQNEAQ, per germline (reference sequence). The germline V and J ends were trimmed by 6 bases and 5 bases, with 8 bases remaining between them. The CDR3 consists of 12 residues. This CDR3 is CASSYEDQPQHF. In DNA form, the CDR3 reads TGTGCCAGCAGTTATGAGGATCAGCCCCAGCATTTT.

This chain uses TRBV19 with TRBJ2-7; 9 bases line up with TRBD1. There are 12 residues in the CDR3. Germline values: CDR1 LNHDA, CDR2 SQIVND (reference sequence). The trim removed 4 bases at V and 6 bases at J, leaving 1 base unmatched. The CDR3 sequence is CASSRTGVEQYF. In nucleotides, the CDR3 is TGTGCCAGTAGTAGGACAGGGGTCGAGCAGTACTTC.

This sequence joins TRBV2 and TRBJ2-7, with no clear D. The CDR3 totals 12 residues. CDR1 SNHLY and CDR2 FYNNEI come from the germline V gene. V was clipped by 7 bases and J by 2 bases, with 9 bases between them. As DNA, the CDR3 is TGTGCCAGCAAAAGGGCGGCCTACGAGCAGTACTTC. This sequence encodes CASKRAAYEQYF.